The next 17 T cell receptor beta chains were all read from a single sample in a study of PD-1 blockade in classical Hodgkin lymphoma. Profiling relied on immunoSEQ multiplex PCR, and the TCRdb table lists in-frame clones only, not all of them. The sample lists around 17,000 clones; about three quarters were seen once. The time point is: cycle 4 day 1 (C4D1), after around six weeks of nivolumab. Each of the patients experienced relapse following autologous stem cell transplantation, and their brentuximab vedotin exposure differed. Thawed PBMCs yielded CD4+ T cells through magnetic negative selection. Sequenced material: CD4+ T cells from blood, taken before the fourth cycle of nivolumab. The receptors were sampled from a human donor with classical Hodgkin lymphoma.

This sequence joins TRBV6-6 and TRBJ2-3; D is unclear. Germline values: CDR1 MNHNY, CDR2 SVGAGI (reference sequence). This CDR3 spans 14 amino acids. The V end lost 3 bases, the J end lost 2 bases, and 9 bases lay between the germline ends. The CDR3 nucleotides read TGTGCCAGCAGTTATAGACAAGTCACAGATACGCAGTATTTT. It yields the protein CASSYRQVTDTQYF.

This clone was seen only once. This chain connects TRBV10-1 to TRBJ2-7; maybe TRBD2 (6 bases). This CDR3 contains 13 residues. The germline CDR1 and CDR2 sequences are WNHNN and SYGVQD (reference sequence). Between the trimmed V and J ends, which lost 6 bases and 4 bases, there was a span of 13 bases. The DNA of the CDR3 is TGCGCCAGCAGCCGCCTTGGGGGGTACGAGCAGTACTTC. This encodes CASSRLGGYEQYF.

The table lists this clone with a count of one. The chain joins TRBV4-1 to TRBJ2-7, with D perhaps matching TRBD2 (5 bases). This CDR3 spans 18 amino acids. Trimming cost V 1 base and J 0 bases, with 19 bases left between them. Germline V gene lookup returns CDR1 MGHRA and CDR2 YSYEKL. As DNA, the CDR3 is TGCGCCAGCAGCCAAGCTCCCTCGGGCGGGCGTAGCTCCTACGAGCAGTACTTC. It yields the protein CASSQAPSGGRSSYEQYF.

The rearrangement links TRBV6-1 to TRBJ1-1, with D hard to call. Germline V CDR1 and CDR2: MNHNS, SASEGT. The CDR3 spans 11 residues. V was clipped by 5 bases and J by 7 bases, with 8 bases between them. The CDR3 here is CASSTVREAFF. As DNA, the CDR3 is TGTGCCAGCAGTACGGTACGTGAAGCTTTCTTT.

The CDR3 region is CASSPPTRAPGGAGYNEQFF. CDR3 bases: TGTGCCAGCTCACCACCGACCCGGGCCCCGGGGGGCGCAGGTTACAATGAGCAGTTCTTC. This sequence joins TRBV18 and TRBJ2-1, with D possibly TRBD2 on 7 matching bases. The CDR3 spans 20 residues. Trimming took 0 bases from V and 4 from J, leaving 25 bases between them. Germline lookup yields CDR1 KGHSH and CDR2 LQKENI.

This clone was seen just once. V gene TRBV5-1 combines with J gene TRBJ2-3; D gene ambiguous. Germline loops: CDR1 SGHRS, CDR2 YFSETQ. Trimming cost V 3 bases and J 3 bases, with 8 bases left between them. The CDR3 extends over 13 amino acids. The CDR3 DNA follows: TGCGCCAGCAGCTCAACTCGGACAGATACGCAGTATTTT. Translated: CASSSTRTDTQYF.

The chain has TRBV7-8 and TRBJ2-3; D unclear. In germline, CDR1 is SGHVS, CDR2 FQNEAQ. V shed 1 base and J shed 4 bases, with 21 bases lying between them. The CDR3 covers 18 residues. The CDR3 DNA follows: TGTGCCAGCAGCTTAGTGGTGCACAAAGGAACATTGGCAGATACGCAGTATTTT. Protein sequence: CASSLVVHKGTLADTQYF.

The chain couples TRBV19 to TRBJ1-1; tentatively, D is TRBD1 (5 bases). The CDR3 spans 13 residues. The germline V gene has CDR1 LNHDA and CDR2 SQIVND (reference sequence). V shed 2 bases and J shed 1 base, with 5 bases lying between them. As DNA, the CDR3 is TGTGCCAGTAGTATACAGGGGAACACTGAAGCTTTCTTT. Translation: CASSIQGNTEAFF.

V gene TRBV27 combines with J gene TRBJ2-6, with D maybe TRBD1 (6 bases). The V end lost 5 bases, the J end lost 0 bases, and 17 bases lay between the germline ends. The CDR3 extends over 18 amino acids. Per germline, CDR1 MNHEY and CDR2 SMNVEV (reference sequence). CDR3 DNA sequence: TGTGCCAGCAGTCGCCCTCGACAGGTAAGCTCTGGGGCCAACGTCCTGACTTTC. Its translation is CASSRPRQVSSGANVLTF.

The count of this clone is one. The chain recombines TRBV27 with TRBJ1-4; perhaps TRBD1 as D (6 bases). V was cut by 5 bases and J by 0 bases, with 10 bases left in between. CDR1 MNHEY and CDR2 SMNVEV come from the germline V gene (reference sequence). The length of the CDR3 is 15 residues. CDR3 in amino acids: CASSPRQATNEKLFF. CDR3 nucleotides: TGTGCCAGCAGTCCTCGACAGGCAACTAATGAAAAACTGTTTTTT.

The CDR3 loop reads CASSPRDRGYEQYF. In nucleotides, the CDR3 is TGTGCCAGCAGTCCCCGGGACAGGGGCTACGAGCAGTACTTC. The chain recombines TRBV27 with TRBJ2-7; 10 bases match TRBD1. The V gene's germline CDR1 is MNHEY and CDR2 SMNVEV (reference sequence). V shed 5 bases and J 3 bases; nucleotides not matched to a gene: 4. CDR3 length: 14 amino acids.

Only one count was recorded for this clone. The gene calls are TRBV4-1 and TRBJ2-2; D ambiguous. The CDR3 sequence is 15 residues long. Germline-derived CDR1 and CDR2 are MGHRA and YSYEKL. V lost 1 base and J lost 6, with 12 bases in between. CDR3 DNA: TGCGCCAGCAGCCAAGGCGCAGGACCTTCCGGGGAGCTGTTTTTT. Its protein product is CASSQGAGPSGELFF.

CDR3 region: CASSLGYGGAGEQFF. DNA of the CDR3: TGTGCCAGCAGCTTGGGGTATGGAGGGGCTGGTGAGCAGTTCTTC. V gene TRBV5-8 combines with J gene TRBJ2-1; possibly TRBD2 for D (6 bases). Germline assignment: CDR1 SGHTS and CDR2 YDEGEE. V gave up 0 bases and J gave up 9 bases, with 16 bases separating them. The CDR3 spans 15 residues.

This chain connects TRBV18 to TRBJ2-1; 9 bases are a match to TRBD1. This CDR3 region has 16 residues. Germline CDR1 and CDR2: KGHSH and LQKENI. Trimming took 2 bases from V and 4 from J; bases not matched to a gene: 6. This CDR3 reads CASSPARDRVYNEQFF. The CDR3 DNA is TGTGCCAGCTCACCAGCTCGGGACAGGGTGTACAATGAGCAGTTCTTC.

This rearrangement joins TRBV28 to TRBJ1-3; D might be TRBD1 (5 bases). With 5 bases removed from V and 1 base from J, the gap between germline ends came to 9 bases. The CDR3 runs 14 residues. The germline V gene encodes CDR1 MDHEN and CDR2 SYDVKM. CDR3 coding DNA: TGTGCCAGCAGTCCCGGGGGTTCTGGAAACACCATATATTTT. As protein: CASSPGGSGNTIYF.

The CDR3: CASSQGTVGEQYF. CDR3 bases: TGCGCCAGCAGCCAAGGGACAGTCGGGGAGCAGTACTTC. This rearrangement joins TRBV4-1 to TRBJ2-7; a weak D match, TRBD1 (6 bases). Germline V gene lookup returns CDR1 MGHRA and CDR2 YSYEKL. The V end lost 1 base, the J end lost 7 bases, and 11 bases lay between the germline ends. This CDR3 spans 13 amino acids.

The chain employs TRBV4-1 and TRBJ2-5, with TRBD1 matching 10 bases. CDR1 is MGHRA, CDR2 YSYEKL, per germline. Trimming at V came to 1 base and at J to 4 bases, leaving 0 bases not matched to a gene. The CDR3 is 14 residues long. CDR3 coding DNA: TGCGCCAGCAGCCAAGGGGACAGGGGAGAGACCCAGTACTTC. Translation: CASSQGDRGETQYF.